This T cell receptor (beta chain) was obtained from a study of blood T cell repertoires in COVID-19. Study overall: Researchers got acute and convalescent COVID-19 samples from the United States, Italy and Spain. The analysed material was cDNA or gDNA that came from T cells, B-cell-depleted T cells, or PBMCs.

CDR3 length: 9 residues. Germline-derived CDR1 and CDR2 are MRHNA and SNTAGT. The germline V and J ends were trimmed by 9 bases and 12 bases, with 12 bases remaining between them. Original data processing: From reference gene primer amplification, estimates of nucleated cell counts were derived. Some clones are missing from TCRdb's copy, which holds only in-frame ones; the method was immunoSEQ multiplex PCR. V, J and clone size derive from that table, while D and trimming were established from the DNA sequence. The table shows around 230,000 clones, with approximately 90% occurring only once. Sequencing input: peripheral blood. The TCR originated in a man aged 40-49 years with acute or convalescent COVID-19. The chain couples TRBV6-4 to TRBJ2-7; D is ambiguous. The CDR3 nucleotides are TGTGCCAGTCCTAGAATTCTGTACTTC. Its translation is CASPRILYF.